The 6 T cell receptor beta chains below come from one sample, sequenced in a study of CD8 T cells in ankylosing spondylitis. TCRdb recomputed calls from the 5' RACE reads with MiXCR, one row per CDR3 protein. This sample has a few hundred thousand distinct CDR3 sequences, with under 25% found just once. Findings and caveats of the study: A TCR beta motif made of several highly homologous variants seemed typical of ankylosing spondylitis blood.

The antigens for these receptors are not known. Source material: blood, either unsorted or a sorted T cell fraction (not recorded which). The receptors were sampled from a male donor with ankylosing spondylitis.

The chain has TRBV19 and TRBJ1-5; D gene ambiguous. Trimming removed 3 bases at V and 7 bases at J, with 13 bases between. The CDR3 length is 14 residues. In germline, CDR1 is LNHDA, CDR2 SQIVND (reference sequence). As DNA, the CDR3 is TGTGCCAGTAGTATGTATGGGGTCTCCCAGCCCCAGCATTTT. It codes for CASSMYGVSQPQHF.

The chain is built from TRBV4-1 and TRBJ2-1; no firm D call. Deletions cut 10 bases from V and 7 bases from J, with 14 bases between. Germline V gene data show CDR1 as MGHRA and CDR2 as YSYEKL. CDR3 length: 12 residues. CDR3: CATAVVGNEQFF. CDR3 sequence (DNA): TGCGCCACCGCAGTTGTAGGTAATGAGCAGTTCTTC.

Many counts were recorded for this clonotype. The V gene is TRBV5-1, the J gene TRBJ2-1; D is perhaps TRBD2 (5 bases). Trimming removed 2 bases from V and 10 bases from J, with 19 bases in between. Germline loops: CDR1 SGHRS, CDR2 YFSETQ. CDR3 length equals 15 residues. The CDR3 spells CASSFDGDPDGEQFF. The CDR3 nucleotides are TGCGCCAGCAGCTTTGACGGGGATCCCGATGGGGAGCAGTTCTTC.

The chain recombines TRBV12-3 or TRBV12-4 with TRBJ2-3; 10 bases are shared with TRBD2. The CDR3 contains 15 residues. V lost 6 bases to trimming and J lost 3 bases; unmatched junction nucleotides: 6. Written as DNA, the CDR3 is TGTGCCAGCAGCTCAGCGGGAGGGCCGACAGATACGCAGTATTTT. As protein: CASSSAGGPTDTQYF.

This clonotype was observed a handful of times. The chain links TRBV7-9 to TRBJ2-1; D may be TRBD2 (5 bases). Germline CDR1 SEHNR, CDR2 FQNEAQ (reference sequence). V gave up 5 bases and J gave up 6 bases, with 17 bases separating them. CDR3 length: 15 amino acids. For the CDR3, the DNA is TGTGCCAGCAGCGTGAGTGGGAGAGTCCGCAATGAGCAGTTCTTC. Translation: CASSVSGRVRNEQFF.

The chain combines TRBV12-3 or TRBV12-4 with TRBJ2-2, with 9 bases aligning to TRBD1. The CDR3 is made up of 15 amino acids. The V gene end was trimmed by 5 bases and the J gene end by 5 bases; junction bases not matched to a gene: 6. DNA for the CDR3: TGTGCCAGCAGTAATAACAGGGGGCGAACCGGGGAGCTGTTTTTT. Translating gives CASSNNRGRTGELFF.